A single sample gave rise to the 16 T cell receptor beta chains below, sequenced in a study of cytomegalovirus exposure and HLA in healthy donors. Researchers ran the PCR with 60 Vbeta and 13 Jbeta primers. Profiling relied on immunoSEQ multiplex PCR, and the TCRdb table lists in-frame clones only, not all of them. The sample table sets out about 39,000 clones. The sample was PBMCs. All receptors derive from a woman in her 30s in good health and CMV-seropositive.

The gene calls are TRBV5-1 and TRBJ2-5; 8 positions match TRBD2. The CDR3 is 16 amino acids. Germline V gene sequence: CDR1 SGHRS, CDR2 YFSETQ. The J segment lost 4 bases and the V segment lost 2 bases, leaving 10 bases of the junction unmatched. CDR3 sequence reads: CASSLRLSGGLETQYF. CDR3 in DNA: TGCGCCAGCAGCTTACGGTTGAGCGGGGGCTTAGAGACCCAGTACTTC.

The chain combines TRBV28 with TRBJ2-7, with TRBD1 matching 8 bases. Germline loops: CDR1 MDHEN, CDR2 SYDVKM. The CDR3 is 15 residues long. V gave up 2 bases and J gave up 5 bases; unmatched junction bases: 8. The CDR3 bases are TGTGCCAGCAGTTTACAGGGGGCGGAAGGCCACGAGCAGTACTTC. This translates into CASSLQGAEGHEQYF.

The chain uses TRBV2 and TRBJ1-6; TRBD1 agrees at 7 bases. V dropped 5 bases and J dropped 2; count of bases not matched to a gene: 15. The CDR3 has 19 amino acids. CDR1 is SNHLY and CDR2 is FYNNEI in the germline V gene. In DNA, the CDR3 is TGTGCCAGCAGTATACCGGGACAGTTCACTGTCACCTATAATTCACCCCTCCACTTT. It encodes CASSIPGQFTVTYNSPLHF.

The V call is TRBV28, the J call TRBJ1-2, with a weak D call TRBD1 (6 bases). Deletions cut 5 bases from V and 2 bases from J, with 18 bases between. Germline V gene lookup returns CDR1 MDHEN and CDR2 SYDVKM. The CDR3 runs to 16 residues. CDR3 coding DNA: TGTGCCAGCAGTCAAGGGACACCCCGGTGGAACTATGGCTACACCTTC. Its translation: CASSQGTPRWNYGYTF.

J is TRBJ2-1 and V is TRBV4-2, with a weak D call TRBD2 (5 bases). The CDR3 covers 16 residues. V was clipped by 0 bases and J by 4 bases, with 13 bases between them. Germline CDR1 and CDR2: LGHNA and YNFKEQ. The CDR3, as DNA: TGTGCCAGCAGCCAAGATGCGCCACGGAGGTACAATGAGCAGTTCTTC. Encoded protein: CASSQDAPRRYNEQFF.

This chain uses TRBV4-2 with TRBJ2-5; TRBD1 might be the D (6 bases). The ends were cut back, 3 bases at V and 11 bases at J, with 16 bases in the middle. CDR3 length: 13 amino acids. Germline CDR1 reads LGHNA; CDR2 reads YNFKEQ. The CDR3 DNA sequence: TGTGCCAGCAGCCAGCTAGAAGCAGGGGAGCAGTACTTC. Translation gives CASSQLEAGEQYF.

The rearrangement joins TRBV19 to TRBJ1-4; a possible D gene is TRBD1 (5 bases). The germline V and J ends were trimmed by 3 bases and 4 bases, with 9 bases remaining between them. The germline V gene has CDR1 LNHDA and CDR2 SQIVND (reference sequence). The CDR3 runs 14 residues. The CDR3 bases are TGTGCCAGTAGTATTATGGGGCTTAATGAAAAACTGTTTTTT. This encodes CASSIMGLNEKLFF.

The V and J genes are TRBV23-1 and TRBJ1-2, with D maybe TRBD1 (6 bases). TRBV23-1 is an ORF, and what it does is uncertain. This CDR3 comprises 13 residues. The V gene lost 4 bases and the J gene lost 5 bases, with 11 bases spanning the gap. CDR3 protein: CASSPRGPYGYTF. The CDR3 nucleotides read TGCGCCAGCAGTCCCAGGGGACCTTATGGCTACACCTTC.

V is TRBV7-8 and J is TRBJ2-7; the match to TRBD2 covers 16 bases. CDR1 and CDR2 (germline): SGHVS, FQNEAQ. There are 18 residues in the CDR3. V was pared by 3 bases and J by 0 bases, with 5 bases of the junction left unmatched. The CDR3 loop reads CASSFGTSGGAGSYEQYF. In DNA form, the CDR3 reads TGTGCCAGCAGCTTTGGGACTAGCGGGGGGGCCGGCTCCTACGAGCAGTACTTC.

The chain employs TRBV2 and TRBJ2-7, with D possibly being TRBD1 (5 bases). The CDR3 has 15 residues. In germline, CDR1 is SNHLY, CDR2 FYNNEI. Trimming took off 3 bases at V and 2 bases at J, with 14 bases between the two ends. CDR3 loop: CASSEQGQSTYEQYF. The DNA for the CDR3 is TGTGCCAGCAGTGAGCAGGGTCAGTCAACCTACGAGCAGTACTTC.

This chain uses TRBV6-5 with TRBJ1-4, with D unresolved. Germline V gene data show CDR1 as MNHEY and CDR2 as SVGAGI. CDR3 length equals 16 residues. The V gene lost 0 bases and the J gene lost 9 bases, with 17 bases spanning the gap. CDR3 DNA sequence: TGTGCCAGCAGTTACTCGAGTCCATCCGAGGAGAAAAAACTGTTTTTT. This translates into CASSYSSPSEEKKLFF.

This sequence joins TRBV7-6 and TRBJ1-5, with 8 bases matching TRBD1. Germline CDR1 and CDR2: SGHVS and FNYEAQ. Trimming at V came to 5 bases and at J to 6 bases, leaving 3 bases not matched to a gene. CDR3 length equals 13 residues. This CDR3 reads CASSQGALQPQHF. The CDR3 coding sequence is TGTGCCAGCAGCCAGGGGGCGCTTCAGCCCCAGCATTTT.

The chain uses TRBV14 and TRBJ1-2; possible D gene TRBD1, 6 bases. Trimming pared 4 bases from V and 4 bases from J, leaving 19 bases between. This CDR3 region has 16 residues. CDR1 and CDR2 from the germline V gene are SGHDN and FVKESK. The CDR3 here is CASSPLQGQLGYGYTF. Written as DNA, the CDR3 is TGTGCCAGCAGCCCACTACAGGGTCAGCTTGGCTATGGCTACACCTTC.

The rearrangement uses TRBV10-1 and TRBJ2-5; possible D gene TRBD2, 5 bases. Deletions cut 2 bases from V and 7 bases from J, with 8 bases between. CDR1 and CDR2 from the germline V gene are WNHNN and SYGVQD (reference sequence). CDR3 length equals 12 residues. CDR3 sequence reads: CASSEPAGTQYF. Here the CDR3 DNA reads TGCGCCAGCAGTGAGCCCGCGGGGACCCAGTACTTC.

J is TRBJ2-3 and V is TRBV6-1, with 16 nucleotides matching TRBD2. Trimming removed 11 bases from V and 6 bases from J; junction bases left unmatched: 8. The CDR3 sequence is 15 residues long. Per the germline V gene, CDR1 is MNHNS and CDR2 is SASEGT. CDR3 region: CAGKMGLAGGDTQYF. The CDR3 DNA sequence: TGTGCCGGCAAAATGGGACTAGCGGGGGGGGATACGCAGTATTTT.

The chain recombines TRBV30 with TRBJ1-2, with 10 bases identical to TRBD1. The CDR3 runs to 14 residues. With 8 bases clipped from V and 8 bases from J, the junction kept 14 bases outside the gene matches. The germline V gene encodes CDR1 GTSNPN and CDR2 SVGIG (reference sequence). Written as DNA, the CDR3 is TGTGCCGGACGAGACAGGGGGCTCCGAGGAGGCTACACCTTC. Encoded protein: CAGRDRGLRGGYTF.